The clone carrying this TCR beta chain was found a few times. As yet, its antigen is unknown. The data originate from a study of beta chain features in type 1 diabetes. Expressed TCRB transcripts were sequenced, since all the RNA that had been isolated was reverse transcribed. TCRdb's table, derived via immunoSEQ multiplex PCR, lists solely in-frame clones and lacks some. The top ten clones hold about 0.018% of a sample with 200,000 to 300,000 clones, about a tenth of them seen once. Study-level results: Within each of all four CD4+ subsets, Type 1 diabetes patients had TCRB CDR3s that were moderately but significantly shorter.

The germline gives CDR1 LNHDA, CDR2 SQIVND (reference sequence). V dropped 1 base and J dropped 6 bases, with 11 bases sitting between them. CDR3 length: 14 residues. The chain carries TRBV19 and TRBJ2-3; D perhaps matches TRBD1 (5 bases). The sequencing input was naive CD4+ T cells from blood. This TCR was sampled from a man aged 25-45 years with type 1 diabetes. As DNA, the CDR3 is TGTGCCAGTAGTATAGGGACACCGCCCGATACGCAGTATTTT. It specifies CASSIGTPPDTQYF.